Shown below are 21 T cell receptor beta chains from a single sample sequenced in a study of blood T cell repertoires in COVID-19. Profiling relied on immunoSEQ multiplex PCR, and the TCRdb table lists in-frame clones only, not all of them. Of 200,000 or so clones listed, roughly 80% are singletons. Sample: peripheral blood. All receptors come from a human donor in a cohort sampled during active COVID-19.

This clone showed up many times. The identical CDR3 is also encoded by other nucleotide sequences in the sample. The chain couples TRBV2 to TRBJ1-1; D is possibly TRBD1 (5 bases). This CDR3 comprises 13 residues. Germline lookup yields CDR1 SNHLY and CDR2 FYNNEI. V was cut by 3 bases and J by 5 bases, with 10 bases left in between. The CDR3 sequence: CASSDRARTEAFF. The CDR3 bases are TGTGCCAGCAGTGACAGGGCGCGGACTGAAGCTTTCTTT. Variable domain in full (rest from reference TRBV2 and TRBJ1-1): EPEVTQTPSHQVTQMGQEVILRCVPISNHLYFYWYRQILGQKVEFLVSFYNNEISEKSEIFDDQFSVERPDGSNFTLKIRSTKLEDSAMYFCASSDRARTEAFFGQGTRLTVV.

The J gene is TRBJ2-7, the V gene TRBV28; 7 bases line up with TRBD2. The CDR3 contains 16 residues. The germline V gene has CDR1 MDHEN and CDR2 SYDVKM. The V segment lost 1 base and the J segment 6 bases; nucleotides outside the gene matches: 12. For the CDR3, the DNA is TGTGCCAGCAGTTTATATACTCTAGCGGCCACTTCCGAGCAGTACTTC. Translated: CASSLYTLAATSEQYF.

V usage is TRBV28 and J usage is TRBJ1-3; 7 bases agree with TRBD1. The CDR3 is made up of 15 amino acids. CDR1 and CDR2 (germline): MDHEN, SYDVKM. Trimming at V came to 4 bases and at J to 8 bases, leaving 11 bases not matched to a gene. CDR3 residues: CASSWIDREGDTIYF. CDR3 DNA: TGTGCCAGCAGTTGGATCGACAGGGAAGGGGACACCATATATTTT. Full variable domain (outside the CDR3, taken from reference TRBV28 and TRBJ1-3): DVKVTQSSRYLVKRTGEKVFLECVQDMDHENMFWYRQDPGLGLRLIYFSYDVKMKEKGDIPEGYSVSREKKERFSLILESASTNQTSMYLCASSWIDREGDTIYFGEGSWLTVV.

The genes are TRBV5-5 and TRBJ2-2; TRBD2 agrees at 11 bases. V gave up 4 bases and J gave up 5 bases; unmatched junction bases: 7. The CDR3 is 16 amino acids. CDR1 is SGHKS and CDR2 is YYEKEE in the germline V gene (reference sequence). CDR3 sequence (DNA): TGTGCCAGCAGCCCGTACAGGACTAGCGGGACCGGGGAGCTGTTTTTT. Encoded protein: CASSPYRTSGTGELFF. Filled out from reference TRBV5-5 and TRBJ2-2, the complete variable domain reads DAGVTQSPTHLIKTRGQQVTLRCSPISGHKSVSWYQQVLGQGPQFIFQYYEKEERGRGNFPDRFSARQFPNYSSELNVNALLLGDSALYLCASSPYRTSGTGELFFGEGSRLTVL.

The chain couples TRBV10-3 to TRBJ2-1, with 13 bases matching TRBD2. The CDR3 extends over 16 amino acids. The junction had 3 bases not matched to a gene; V was cut back by 0 bases and J by 7 bases. CDR1 ENHRY and CDR2 SYGVKD come from the germline V gene. CDR3 protein: CAISESGLAGSNEQFF. CDR3 nucleotide sequence: TGTGCCATCAGTGAGTCGGGACTAGCGGGATCAAATGAGCAGTTCTTC.

The count of this clone is one. Here the CDR3 reads CASSPPGGRGANVLTF. The CDR3 DNA sequence: TGTGCCAGCTCACCACCGGGAGGCCGAGGGGCCAACGTCCTGACTTTC. The chain couples TRBV18 to TRBJ2-6; tentative D call: TRBD2 (6 bases). The V gene lost 0 bases and the J gene lost 4 bases, with 10 bases spanning the gap. Germline lookup yields CDR1 KGHSH and CDR2 LQKENI. The CDR3 spans 16 residues.

The chain couples TRBV4-3 to TRBJ2-3, with 8 bases aligning to TRBD2. CDR3 length: 13 amino acids. The ends lost 10 bases at V and 2 bases at J; junction bases unmatched: 5. The V gene's germline CDR1 is LGHNA and CDR2 YSLEER. CDR3 nucleotide sequence: TGCGCCATACTAGCGGACCACACAGATACGCAGTATTTT. As protein: CAILADHTDTQYF.

V and J are TRBV6-5 and TRBJ2-5; 7 nucleotides line up with TRBD2. CDR3 length equals 16 residues. From germline, CDR1 is MNHEY and CDR2 SVGAGI. The ends lost 2 bases at V and 5 bases at J; junction bases unmatched: 11. Written as DNA, the CDR3 is TGTGCCAGCAGTTACCACCGAGGACTAGGGAAGGAGACCCAGTACTTC. Its translation is CASSYHRGLGKETQYF.

This clone was observed a single time. The chain employs TRBV9 and TRBJ1-1; D ambiguous. Trimming stripped 4 bases from V and 3 bases from J, with 10 bases between. The CDR3 has 13 amino acids. The germline V gene encodes CDR1 SGDLS and CDR2 YYNGEE. The CDR3 here is CASSIYTYTEAFF. For the CDR3, the DNA is TGTGCCAGCAGCATTTACACCTACACTGAAGCTTTCTTT.

The J gene is TRBJ1-1, the V gene TRBV9; no firm D call. V gave up 0 bases and J gave up 1 base, with 16 bases separating them. The length of the CDR3 is 17 residues. The V gene's germline CDR1 is SGDLS and CDR2 YYNGEE. CDR3 sequence: CASSVEAGPYPNTEAFF. In DNA, the CDR3 is TGTGCCAGCAGCGTAGAGGCAGGCCCCTATCCGAACACTGAAGCTTTCTTT. The full variable domain, with the rest looked up from reference TRBV9 and TRBJ1-1, is DSGVTQTPKHLITATGQRVTLRCSPRSGDLSVYWYQQSLDQGLQFLIQYYNGEERAKGNILERFSAQQFPDLHSELNLSSLELGDSALYFCASSVEAGPYPNTEAFFGQGTRLTVV.

The chain carries TRBV18 and TRBJ1-2, with D perhaps matching TRBD1 (6 bases). Germline lookup yields CDR1 KGHSH and CDR2 LQKENI. V lost 3 bases to trimming and J lost 5 bases, with 13 bases between them. The CDR3 is 14 amino acids. DNA of the CDR3: TGTGCCAGCTCACCGGAACGAGGGGGATATGGCTACACCTTC. This encodes CASSPERGGYGYTF. Full variable domain (rest looked up from reference TRBV18 and TRBJ1-2): NAGVMQNPRHLVRRRGQEARLRCSPMKGHSHVYWYRQLPEEGLKFMVYLQKENIIDESGMPKERFSAEFPKEGPSILRIQQVVRGDSAAYFCASSPERGGYGYTFGSGTRLTVV.

This clone was seen ten or more times. The chain employs TRBV28 and TRBJ1-6; possible D gene TRBD1, 5 bases. This CDR3 is built from 15 residues. Germline V gene lookup returns CDR1 MDHEN and CDR2 SYDVKM. The V and J ends lost 7 bases and 6 bases respectively, with 16 bases between them. CDR3 nucleotides: TGTGCCAGCATTCATTGGGGGGTCTCTAATTCACCCCTCCACTTT. It yields the protein CASIHWGVSNSPLHF.

The chain has TRBV6-2 or TRBV6-3 and TRBJ1-5, with no clear D. Per germline, CDR1 MNHEY and CDR2 SVGEGT. The V end was cut by 2 bases, the J end by 10 bases, with 12 bases between. CDR3 length equals 13 residues. The CDR3 DNA follows: TGTGCCAGCAGTTACGGGCCTATAGGACCCCAGCATTTT. This encodes CASSYGPIGPQHF.

This clone was counted between two and nine times. The chain employs TRBV6-5 and TRBJ1-2; D perhaps matches TRBD1 (5 bases). From germline, CDR1 is MNHEY and CDR2 SVGAGI. V was cut by 4 bases and J by 0 bases, with 15 bases left in between. This CDR3 is built from 16 residues. CDR3 amino acids: CASSSGGTLTNYGYTF. DNA of the CDR3: TGTGCCAGCAGTTCGGGAGGGACCCTGACTAACTATGGCTACACCTTC.

The gene calls are TRBV9 and TRBJ2-3, with 11 bases matching TRBD2. The CDR3 consists of 16 residues. V was clipped by 4 bases and J by 0 bases; unmatched bases: 4. Looked up from germline, CDR1 is SGDLS and CDR2 is YYNGEE. The CDR3 bases are TGTGCCAGCAGCCTCCGACTAGCGGGAAGCACAGATACGCAGTATTTT. Translated, it gives CASSLRLAGSTDTQYF.

This clone was seen once. The genes are TRBV28 and TRBJ2-7; D may be TRBD2 (7 bases). The germline V and J ends were trimmed by 8 bases and 7 bases, with 30 bases remaining between them. This CDR3 has 17 residues. CDR1 MDHEN and CDR2 SYDVKM come from the germline V gene. CDR3 in DNA: TGTGCCAGCGGTACCTCACCGGGGGCGGGAGCCCTCTTTGAGCAGTACTTC. This encodes CASGTSPGAGALFEQYF.

This chain links TRBV6-1 with TRBJ1-2, with D possibly matching TRBD1 (5 bases). The CDR3 runs to 15 residues. CDR1 is MNHNS and CDR2 is SASEGT in the germline V gene. The V end was cut by 2 bases, the J end by 1 base, with 11 bases between. The CDR3 loop reads CASSERTRNNYGYTF. In nucleotides, the CDR3 is TGTGCCAGCAGTGAAAGGACACGGAATAACTATGGCTACACCTTC.

Only one count was recorded for this clone. This same CDR3 is encoded by further DNA sequences in the sample. This chain uses TRBV28 with TRBJ2-7; D remains ambiguous. In germline, CDR1 is MDHEN, CDR2 SYDVKM. Between the trimmed V and J ends, which lost 2 bases and 0 bases, there was a span of 5 bases. There are 13 residues in the CDR3. CDR3 loop: CASSLADSYEQYF. CDR3 bases: TGTGCCAGCAGTTTAGCGGACTCCTACGAGCAGTACTTC.

The CDR3 DNA reads as TGTGCCAGCAGTGTGGGACTAGCGGGAGAGGGGGAGACCCAGTACTTC. This translates into CASSVGLAGEGETQYF. The V gene is TRBV2, the J gene TRBJ2-5, with TRBD2 matching over 14 bases. CDR1 SNHLY and CDR2 FYNNEI come from the germline V gene. CDR3 length: 16 residues. The V segment lost 4 bases and the J segment 5 bases; nucleotides outside the gene matches: 6.

The V and J genes are TRBV7-3 and TRBJ2-7; TRBD1 matches at 12 bases. V lost 5 bases and J lost 10; bases outside the gene matches: 6. The CDR3 runs 13 residues. From germline, CDR1 is SGHTA and CDR2 FQGTGA. CDR3 sequence reads: CASSLRDRGPQYF. DNA of the CDR3: TGTGCCAGCAGCCTCCGGGACAGGGGGCCCCAGTACTTC.

The CDR3 region has the DNA TGTGCCAGCATTAATAGCGGGACCGACAATGAGCAGTTCTTC. This encodes CASINSGTDNEQFF. The chain recombines TRBV27 with TRBJ2-1; 8 bases map to TRBD2. The germline gives CDR1 MNHEY, CDR2 SMNVEV (reference sequence). Germline trimming cut 7 bases from V and 5 bases from J; bases unmatched to any gene: 7. CDR3 size: 14 residues.